This T cell receptor (beta chain) is drawn from a study of metastatic and nonmetastatic thyroid tumors. Not a single patient had been given any form of treatment at any point before undergoing thyroid surgery. This clone has only a few counts. Original processing methods: What underpinned the distant-metastasis classifier for papillary thyroid cancer was the set of CDR3 differences across clinicopathological groups. TCRdb re-called the PCR reads via MiXCR. The authors' filters were not applied to this entry. The sample has about 20,000 clones; about 21% are singletons. This CDR3 is built from 18 residues. After removal of 2 bases from V and 5 bases from J, the junction contained 16 bases not matched to a gene. The V gene's germline CDR1 is KGHDR and CDR2 SFDVKD.

This TCR was sampled from a male donor with papillary thyroid cancer or a benign thyroid nodule (not recorded which). Some clones in this sample may be carry-over from other donors' samples. The rearrangement joins TRBV24-1 to TRBJ2-5; 7 bases line up with TRBD2. Input material: blood. Written as DNA, the CDR3 is TGTGCCACCAGTGATTGGTCTAGCGGAACCTCTGGGAGGGAGACCCAGTACTTC. Its translation is CATSDWSSGTSGRETQYF.